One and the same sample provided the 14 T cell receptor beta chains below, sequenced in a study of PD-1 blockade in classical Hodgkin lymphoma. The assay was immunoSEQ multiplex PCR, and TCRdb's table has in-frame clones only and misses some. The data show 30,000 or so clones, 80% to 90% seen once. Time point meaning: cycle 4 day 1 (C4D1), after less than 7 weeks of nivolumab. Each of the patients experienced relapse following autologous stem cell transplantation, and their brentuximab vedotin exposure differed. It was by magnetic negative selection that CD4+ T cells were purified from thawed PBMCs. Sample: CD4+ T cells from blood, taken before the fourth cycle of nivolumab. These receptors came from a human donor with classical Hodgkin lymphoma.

The CDR3 protein is CASSLGRGQTFF. The CDR3 bases are TGCGCCAGCAGCTTGGGGAGGGGACAAACTTTCTTT. V gene TRBV5-1 combines with J gene TRBJ1-1; D may be TRBD1 (6 bases). This CDR3 is built from 12 residues. Germline CDR1 and CDR2: SGHRS and YFSETQ. V lost 0 bases, J lost 12 bases, and 12 bases lay in between.

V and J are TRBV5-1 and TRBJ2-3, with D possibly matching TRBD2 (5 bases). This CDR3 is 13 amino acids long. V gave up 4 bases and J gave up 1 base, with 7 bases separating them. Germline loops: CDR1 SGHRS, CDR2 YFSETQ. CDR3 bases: TGCGCCAGCAGCCTCGGGGGCACAGATACGCAGTATTTT. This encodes CASSLGGTDTQYF.

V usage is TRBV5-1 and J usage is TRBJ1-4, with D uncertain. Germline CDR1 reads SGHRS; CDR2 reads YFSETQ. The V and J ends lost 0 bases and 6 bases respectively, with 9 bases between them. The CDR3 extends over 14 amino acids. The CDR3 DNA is TGCGCCAGCAGCTTGGGGGGAGGGCATGAAAAACTGTTTTTT. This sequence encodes CASSLGGGHEKLFF.

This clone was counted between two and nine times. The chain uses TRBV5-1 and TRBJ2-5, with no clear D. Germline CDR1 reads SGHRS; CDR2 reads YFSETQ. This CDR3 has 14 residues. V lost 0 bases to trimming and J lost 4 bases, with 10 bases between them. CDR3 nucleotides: TGCGCCAGCAGCTTGGCTGACGGTGGAGAGACCCAGTACTTC. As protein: CASSLADGGETQYF.

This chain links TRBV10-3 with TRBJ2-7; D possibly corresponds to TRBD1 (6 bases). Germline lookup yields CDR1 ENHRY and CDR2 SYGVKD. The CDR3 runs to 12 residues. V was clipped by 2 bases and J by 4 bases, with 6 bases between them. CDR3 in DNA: TGTGCCATCAGTGAGACAGGGTACGAGCAGTACTTC. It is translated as CAISETGYEQYF.

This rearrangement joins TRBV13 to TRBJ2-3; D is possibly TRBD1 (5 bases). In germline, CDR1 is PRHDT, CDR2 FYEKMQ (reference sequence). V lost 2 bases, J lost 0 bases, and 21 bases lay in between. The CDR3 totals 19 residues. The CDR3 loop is CASSLYQRTQARSTDTQYF. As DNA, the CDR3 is TGTGCCAGCAGCTTATATCAACGCACACAGGCACGGAGCACAGATACGCAGTATTTT.

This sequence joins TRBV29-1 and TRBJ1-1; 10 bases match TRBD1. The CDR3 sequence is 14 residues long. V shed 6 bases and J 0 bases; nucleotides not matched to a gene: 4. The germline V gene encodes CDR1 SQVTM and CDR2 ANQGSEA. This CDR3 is CSVQTGGLNTEAFF. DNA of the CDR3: TGCAGCGTGCAGACAGGGGGCTTGAACACTGAAGCTTTCTTT.

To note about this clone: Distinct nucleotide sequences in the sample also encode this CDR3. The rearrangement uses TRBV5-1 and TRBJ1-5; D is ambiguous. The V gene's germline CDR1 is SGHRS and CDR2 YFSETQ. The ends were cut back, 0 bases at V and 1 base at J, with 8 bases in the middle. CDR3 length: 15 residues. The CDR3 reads CASSLDRGSNQPQHF. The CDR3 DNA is TGCGCCAGCAGCTTGGACCGGGGAAGCAATCAGCCCCAGCATTTT.

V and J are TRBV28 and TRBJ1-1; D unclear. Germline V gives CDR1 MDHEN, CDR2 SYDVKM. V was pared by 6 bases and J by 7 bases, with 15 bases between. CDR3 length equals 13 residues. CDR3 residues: CASREVVAVEAFF. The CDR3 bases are TGTGCCAGCAGGGAAGTAGTCGCCGTTGAAGCTTTCTTT.

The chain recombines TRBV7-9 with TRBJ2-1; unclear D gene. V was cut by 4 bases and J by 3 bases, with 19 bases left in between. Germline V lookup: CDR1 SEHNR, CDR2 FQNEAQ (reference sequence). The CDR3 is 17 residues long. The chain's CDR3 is CASSSKVRVVIYNEQFF. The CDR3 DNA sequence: TGTGCCAGCAGCTCCAAGGTACGGGTTGTAATCTACAATGAGCAGTTCTTC. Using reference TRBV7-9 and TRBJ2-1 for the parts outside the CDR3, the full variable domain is DTGVSQNPRHKITKRGQNVTFRCDPISEHNRLYWYRQTLGQGPEFLTYFQNEAQLEKSRLLSDRFSAERPKGSFSTLEIQRTEQGDSAMYLCASSSKVRVVIYNEQFFGPGTRLTVL.

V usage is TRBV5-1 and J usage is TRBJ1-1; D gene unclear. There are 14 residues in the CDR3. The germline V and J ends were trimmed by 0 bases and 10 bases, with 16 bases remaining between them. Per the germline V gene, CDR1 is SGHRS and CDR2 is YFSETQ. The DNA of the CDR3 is TGCGCCAGCAGCTTGGCCCAGGCGGGGTATGGAGCTTTCTTT. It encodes CASSLAQAGYGAFF.

The CDR3 DNA is TGCGCCAGCAGTGTGGGACAGGGCTACGAGCAGTACTTC. Amino acids: CASSVGQGYEQYF. This sequence joins TRBV10-2 and TRBJ2-7; 9 bases match TRBD1. The CDR3 is made up of 13 amino acids. Germline V gene data show CDR1 as WSHSY and CDR2 as SAAADI. The V segment lost 4 bases and the J segment 3 bases; nucleotides outside the gene matches: 1.

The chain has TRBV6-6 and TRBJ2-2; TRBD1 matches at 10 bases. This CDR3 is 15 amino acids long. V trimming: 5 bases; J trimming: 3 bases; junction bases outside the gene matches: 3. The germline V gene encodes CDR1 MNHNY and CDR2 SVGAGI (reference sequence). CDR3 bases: TGTGCCAGCAGTGACAGGGGGCAGGACACCGGGGAGCTGTTTTTT. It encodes CASSDRGQDTGELFF.

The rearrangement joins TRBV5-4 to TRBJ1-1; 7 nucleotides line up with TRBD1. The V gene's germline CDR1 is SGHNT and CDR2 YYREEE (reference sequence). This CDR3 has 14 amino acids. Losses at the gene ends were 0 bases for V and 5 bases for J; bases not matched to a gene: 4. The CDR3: CASSLAQGVTEAFF. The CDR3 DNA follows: TGTGCCAGCAGCTTGGCGCAGGGGGTGACTGAAGCTTTCTTT.